The clone carrying this TCR beta chain occurred a few times. The antigen remains unidentified. Researchers ran the PCR with 60 Vbeta and 13 Jbeta primers. Here immunoSEQ multiplex PCR was the method, and the copy in TCRdb shows in-frame clones only, minus some. The repertoire has more than 100,000 clones, 80% of them found once; the top ten carry 1%. The data originate from a study of cytomegalovirus exposure and HLA in healthy donors. Study-wide results and limits: What was likely a sequencing artifact was a cluster of highly shared sequence variants. Researchers reported in a later analysis that common viral pathogens appeared linked to several top clusters.

V was cut by 6 bases and J by 4 bases, with 10 bases left in between. CDR1 MNHEY and CDR2 SVGAGI come from the germline V gene. The CDR3 runs 13 residues. The origin of this receptor is a man in his forties in good health and CMV-seronegative. The specimen was PBMCs. The chain uses TRBV6-5 and TRBJ1-5, with D unclear. The CDR3 protein is CASRFGENQPQHF. The CDR3 DNA reads TGTGCCAGCAGGTTCGGGGAGAATCAGCCCCAGCATTTT.